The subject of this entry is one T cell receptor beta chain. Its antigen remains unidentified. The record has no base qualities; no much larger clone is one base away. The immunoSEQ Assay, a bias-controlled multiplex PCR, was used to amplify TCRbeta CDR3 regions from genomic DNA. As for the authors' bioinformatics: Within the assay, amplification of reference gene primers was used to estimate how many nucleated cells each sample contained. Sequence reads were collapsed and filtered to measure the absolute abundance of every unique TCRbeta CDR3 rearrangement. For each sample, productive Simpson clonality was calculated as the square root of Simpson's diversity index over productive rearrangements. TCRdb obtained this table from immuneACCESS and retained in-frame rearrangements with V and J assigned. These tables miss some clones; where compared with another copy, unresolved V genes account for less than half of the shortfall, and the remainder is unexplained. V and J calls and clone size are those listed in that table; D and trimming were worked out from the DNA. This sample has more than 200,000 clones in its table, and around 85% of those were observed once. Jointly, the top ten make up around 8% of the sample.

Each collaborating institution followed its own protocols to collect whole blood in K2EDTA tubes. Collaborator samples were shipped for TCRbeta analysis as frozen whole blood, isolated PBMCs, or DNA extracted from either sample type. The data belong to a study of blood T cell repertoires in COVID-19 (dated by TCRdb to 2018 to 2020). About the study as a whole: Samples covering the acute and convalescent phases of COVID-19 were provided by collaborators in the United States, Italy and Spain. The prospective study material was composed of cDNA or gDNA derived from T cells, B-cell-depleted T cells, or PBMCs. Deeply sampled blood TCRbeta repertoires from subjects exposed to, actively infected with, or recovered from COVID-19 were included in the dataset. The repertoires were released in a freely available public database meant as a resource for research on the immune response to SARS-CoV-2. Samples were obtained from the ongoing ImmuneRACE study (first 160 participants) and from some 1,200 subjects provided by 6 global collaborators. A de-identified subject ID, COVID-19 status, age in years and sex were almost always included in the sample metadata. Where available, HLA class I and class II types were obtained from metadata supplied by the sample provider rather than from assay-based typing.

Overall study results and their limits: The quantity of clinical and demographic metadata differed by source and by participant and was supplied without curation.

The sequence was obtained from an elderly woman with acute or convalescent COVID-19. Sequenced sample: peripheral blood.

The nucleotides read TGTGCCAGCAGCCCTCTGCGGGTCGGGCAAGAGACCCAGTACTTC. This codes for CASSPLRVGQETQYF. This chain joins TRBV5-6 to TRBJ2-5; the D region possibly corresponds to TRBD2 (5 bases align). CDR1 and CDR2 were assigned from the germline V gene as SGHDT and YYEEEE. V drops 4 bases and J drops 2 bases, leaving 15 bases in between. From the cysteine up to the phenylalanine, the CDR3 has a length of 15 residues. The only DNA kept is the CDR3, 45 bases in frame from the first base.